The 32 T cell receptor beta chains below all came from one sample that was sequenced in a study of blood T cells in healthy people across ages. PCR was performed a second time for roughly 7 to 12 cycles using a sample-barcoded 5' primer and a J-beta primer mix. A single record per CDR3 protein comes from TCRdb applying MiXCR to the 5' RACE reads. This repertoire shows about a million distinct CDR3 sequences, 51% found once; its top ten account for over 20%. The sequencing input was blood. These receptors came from a woman aged 55 to 70 in good health.

This rearrangement joins TRBV3-1 to TRBJ1-1; no firm D call. The CDR3 has 14 residues. CDR1 LGHDT and CDR2 YNNKEL come from the germline V gene (reference sequence). V dropped 2 bases and J dropped 1 base, with 8 bases sitting between them. In DNA, the CDR3 is TGTGCCAGCAGCCAACAGGCTCGGAACACTGAAGCTTTCTTT. Translation gives CASSQQARNTEAFF.

The CDR3 region is CSAKRDRTLSEQFF. Here the CDR3 DNA reads TGCAGTGCTAAACGGGACAGAACTTTGAGTGAGCAGTTCTTC. The chain combines TRBV20-1 with TRBJ2-1; 7 positions agree with TRBD1. The V gene's germline CDR1 is DFQATT and CDR2 SNEGSKA (reference sequence). CDR3 size: 14 residues. V dropped 4 bases and J dropped 9; count of bases not matched to a gene: 12.

This clonotype was detected once. V gene TRBV30 combines with J gene TRBJ2-6, with D hard to call. This CDR3 has 16 amino acids. Germline CDR1 reads GTSNPN; CDR2 reads SVGIG (reference sequence). V lost 2 bases, J lost 0 bases, and 11 bases lay in between. The CDR3 sequence is CAWSRRILSGANVLTF. The DNA of the CDR3 is TGTGCCTGGAGTCGACGGATCCTCTCTGGGGCCAACGTCCTGACTTTC.

The rearrangement uses TRBV4-1 and TRBJ2-7; D perhaps matches TRBD1 (5 bases). In germline, CDR1 is MGHRA, CDR2 YSYEKL. The V gene lost 1 base and the J gene lost 0 bases, with 13 bases spanning the gap. The length of the CDR3 is 16 residues. CDR3 in DNA: TGCGCCAGCAGCCAAGTGGGGCATCCGAGCTCCTACGAGCAGTACTTC. Translating it yields CASSQVGHPSSYEQYF.

The V call is TRBV12-5, the J call TRBJ2-5; the D is unclear. Germline V gene lookup returns CDR1 LGHNT and CDR2 FRNRAP. The V end lost 1 base, the J end lost 1 base, and 4 bases lay between the germline ends. The CDR3 consists of 13 residues. CDR3: CASGLGFQETQYF. The CDR3 DNA reads as TGTGCTAGTGGTTTGGGCTTCCAAGAGACCCAGTACTTC. Drawing the rest from reference TRBV12-5 and TRBJ2-5, the complete variable domain is DARVTQTPRHKVTEMGQEVTMRCQPILGHNTVFWYRQTMMQGLELLAYFRNRAPLDDSGMPKDRFSAEMPDATLATLKIQPSEPRDSAVYFCASGLGFQETQYFGPGTRLLVL.

The J gene is TRBJ1-2, the V gene TRBV2; D gene ambiguous. Germline V gene lookup returns CDR1 SNHLY and CDR2 FYNNEI. V dropped 7 bases and J dropped 4 bases, with 10 bases sitting between them. The CDR3 length is 12 residues. CDR3 residues: CASTWTIYGYTF. The CDR3 DNA follows: TGTGCCAGCACCTGGACCATCTATGGCTACACCTTC.

This clonotype was found a few times. J is TRBJ2-7 and V is TRBV11-2; tentative D call: TRBD2 (5 bases). The CDR3 runs to 13 residues. Trimming stripped 5 bases from V and 3 bases from J, with 11 bases between. The V gene's germline CDR1 is SGHAT and CDR2 FQNNGV. CDR3 sequence reads: CASSPFAGYEQYF. The CDR3 region has the DNA TGTGCCAGCAGCCCCTTTGCGGGCTACGAGCAGTACTTC. The entire variable domain, with the rest obtained from reference TRBV11-2 and TRBJ2-7, is as follows: EAGVAQSPRYKIIEKRQSVAFWCNPISGHATLYWYQQILGQGPKLLIQFQNNGVVDDSQLPKDRFSAERLKGVDSTLKIQPAKLEDSAVYLCASSPFAGYEQYFGPGTRLTVT.

The J gene is TRBJ2-7, the V gene TRBV27; TRBD2 is a possible D gene (5 bases). Germline V CDR1 and CDR2: MNHEY, SMNVEV (reference sequence). There are 12 residues in the CDR3. V gave up 7 bases and J gave up 7 bases, with 14 bases separating them. CDR3 region: CASTGSVGEQYF. The CDR3 region has the DNA TGTGCCAGCACGGGGTCAGTGGGTGAGCAGTACTTC.

V and J are TRBV18 and TRBJ2-7; D not certain. CDR1 and CDR2 (germline): KGHSH, LQKENI. V lost 1 base and J lost 4, with 11 bases in between. This CDR3 is built from 14 residues. The CDR3 bases are TGTGCCAGCTCACCACAGGGATTGGGGTACGAGCAGTACTTC. Translation gives CASSPQGLGYEQYF.

This chain uses TRBV20-1 with TRBJ2-3; D remains ambiguous. The CDR3 has 16 amino acids. Germline CDR1 and CDR2: DFQATT and SNEGSKA (reference sequence). Between the trimmed V and J ends, which lost 0 bases and 8 bases, there was a span of 21 bases. The CDR3 protein is CSARDRLGFSIGTQYF. The CDR3 bases are TGCAGTGCTAGAGATAGACTTGGTTTTTCCATAGGTACGCAGTATTTT.

A few counts support this clonotype. The chain joins TRBV7-9 to TRBJ2-3; 9 positions match TRBD1. Germline trimming cut 8 bases from V and 1 base from J; bases unmatched to any gene: 7. Germline V CDR1 and CDR2: SEHNR, FQNEAQ (reference sequence). The CDR3 has 15 residues. DNA of the CDR3: TGTGCCAGCGCGTCCGGGACAGGGCGCACAGATACGCAGTATTTT. This sequence encodes CASASGTGRTDTQYF.

The V gene is TRBV18, the J gene TRBJ2-3, with D hard to call. The ends were cut back, 6 bases at V and 5 bases at J, with 18 bases in the middle. CDR1 and CDR2 from the germline V gene are KGHSH and LQKENI. This CDR3 spans 15 amino acids. The CDR3 here is CASSARLRIGDTQYF. The CDR3 DNA reads as TGTGCCAGCTCTGCTAGACTCAGGATTGGAGATACGCAGTATTTT.

The V and J genes are TRBV20-1 and TRBJ2-1; D not resolved. Germline-derived CDR1 and CDR2 are DFQATT and SNEGSKA (reference sequence). CDR3 length equals 13 residues. Trimming took 6 bases from V and 6 from J, leaving 15 bases between them. Here the CDR3 reads CSASSELGNEQFF. The CDR3 nucleotides are TGCAGTGCCTCCTCGGAGTTGGGCAATGAGCAGTTCTTC.

The V gene is TRBV2, the J gene TRBJ2-7; TRBD1 might be the D (5 bases). Germline-derived CDR1 and CDR2 are SNHLY and FYNNEI. The CDR3 has 15 amino acids. V lost 6 bases to trimming and J lost 3 bases, with 18 bases between them. The CDR3 coding sequence is TGTGCCAGCAGCCCGATGGCTGGAAGGGGCTACGAGCAGTACTTC. Protein: CASSPMAGRGYEQYF. Looking up the rest from reference TRBV2 and TRBJ2-7 gives the full variable domain: EPEVTQTPSHQVTQMGQEVILRCVPISNHLYFYWYRQILGQKVEFLVSFYNNEISEKSEIFDDQFSVERPDGSNFTLKIRSTKLEDSAMYFCASSPMAGRGYEQYFGPGTRLTVT.

V is TRBV5-1 and J is TRBJ2-5; possible D gene TRBD1, 6 bases. V shed 4 bases and J shed 1 base, with 14 bases lying between them. Germline lookup yields CDR1 SGHRS and CDR2 YFSETQ. The CDR3 loop spans 15 amino acids. The chain's CDR3 is CASSQGGQSQETQYF. The CDR3 DNA sequence: TGCGCCAGCAGCCAGGGTGGACAGTCCCAAGAGACCCAGTACTTC.

This clonotype was seen a few times. This rearrangement joins TRBV29-1 to TRBJ1-5; 7 bases align to TRBD1. CDR3 length: 15 amino acids. The V segment lost 0 bases and the J segment 7 bases; nucleotides outside the gene matches: 9. Germline assignment: CDR1 SQVTM and CDR2 ANQGSEA. CDR3: CSVEEGSGGGQPQHF. The CDR3 coding sequence is TGCAGCGTTGAAGAGGGTTCAGGGGGGGGGCAGCCCCAGCATTTT. The full variable domain, with the rest looked up from reference TRBV29-1 and TRBJ1-5, is SAVISQKPSRDICQRGTSLTIQCQVDSQVTMMFWYRQQPGQSLTLIATANQGSEATYESGFVIDKFPISRPNLTFSTLTVSNMSPEDSSIYLCSVEEGSGGGQPQHFGDGTRLSIL.

The sample holds a few counts of this clonotype. This chain connects TRBV15 to TRBJ2-3; TRBD2 aligns across 7 bases. This CDR3 spans 15 amino acids. Germline V CDR1 and CDR2: LNHNV, YYDKDF (reference sequence). V was pared by 1 base and J by 6 bases, with 7 bases of the junction left unmatched. The CDR3 loop is CATSRGTGGVDTQYF. The CDR3 coding sequence is TGTGCCACCAGCAGAGGAACGGGAGGAGTGGATACGCAGTATTTT. Based on the CDR3 plus reference TRBV15 and TRBJ2-3, the full variable domain is DAMVIQNPRYQVTQFGKPVTLSCSQTLNHNVMYWYQQKSSQAPKLLFHYYDKDFNNEADTPDNFQSRRPNTSFCFLDIRSPGLGDTAMYLCATSRGTGGVDTQYFGPGTRLTVL.

This chain connects TRBV15 to TRBJ2-1, with no clear D. Deletions cut 1 base from V and 1 base from J, with 8 bases between. The CDR3 spans 15 residues. The V gene's germline CDR1 is LNHNV and CDR2 YYDKDF (reference sequence). The CDR3 sequence is CATSRVGRSYNEQFF. As DNA, the CDR3 is TGTGCCACCAGCAGAGTAGGCCGGTCCTACAATGAGCAGTTCTTC. The whole variable domain, remainder taken from reference TRBV15 and TRBJ2-1, is DAMVIQNPRYQVTQFGKPVTLSCSQTLNHNVMYWYQQKSSQAPKLLFHYYDKDFNNEADTPDNFQSRRPNTSFCFLDIRSPGLGDTAMYLCATSRVGRSYNEQFFGPGTRLTVL.

The V and J genes are TRBV15 and TRBJ2-1; tentatively, D is TRBD1 or TRBD2 (6 bases each). The CDR3 length is 16 residues. CDR1 and CDR2 from the germline V gene are LNHNV and YYDKDF (reference sequence). The V gene lost 2 bases and the J gene lost 3 bases, with 14 bases spanning the gap. CDR3 sequence (DNA): TGTGCCACCAGCAGATGGGGGGACATCCGCTACAATGAGCAGTTCTTC. Amino acid sequence: CATSRWGDIRYNEQFF.

The gene calls are TRBV28 and TRBJ1-1; the D is unclear. The V end was cut by 2 bases, the J end by 4 bases, with 8 bases between. CDR1 is MDHEN and CDR2 is SYDVKM in the germline V gene. The CDR3 has 13 residues. DNA for the CDR3: TGTGCCAGCAGTTTAATGCGGGTCACTGAAGCTTTCTTT. Translated: CASSLMRVTEAFF.

This clonotype has a handful of counts. J is TRBJ2-7 and V is TRBV2; possibly TRBD2 for D (6 bases). Germline-derived CDR1 and CDR2 are SNHLY and FYNNEI. The V end was cut by 6 bases, the J end by 2 bases, with 14 bases between. The CDR3 loop spans 14 amino acids. The CDR3 here is CASRSKTSTYEQYF. CDR3 DNA: TGTGCCAGCAGGAGTAAGACTAGTACCTACGAGCAGTACTTC. The full variable domain, in which reference TRBV2 and TRBJ2-7 provide the parts outside the CDR3, is EPEVTQTPSHQVTQMGQEVILRCVPISNHLYFYWYRQILGQKVEFLVSFYNNEISEKSEIFDDQFSVERPDGSNFTLKIRSTKLEDSAMYFCASRSKTSTYEQYFGPGTRLTVT.

There are a few counts of this clonotype. This rearrangement joins TRBV5-1 to TRBJ2-1, with TRBD1 matching 9 bases. V was pared by 4 bases and J by 2 bases, with 4 bases of the junction left unmatched. Germline CDR1 and CDR2: SGHRS and YFSETQ. The CDR3 contains 15 residues. CDR3 protein: CASSQGQGTYNEQFF. The CDR3 DNA reads as TGCGCCAGCAGCCAGGGACAGGGCACCTACAATGAGCAGTTCTTC.

This clonotype was counted only a few times. This rearrangement joins TRBV27 to TRBJ2-7; tentatively, D is TRBD2 (5 bases). CDR3 size: 14 residues. V was clipped by 5 bases and J by 2 bases, with 13 bases between them. Looked up from germline, CDR1 is MNHEY and CDR2 is SMNVEV (reference sequence). This CDR3 reads CASSRLASTYEQYF. As DNA, the CDR3 is TGTGCCAGCAGTCGGCTAGCTTCTACCTACGAGCAGTACTTC.

The chain has TRBV25-1 and TRBJ2-1, with 7 nucleotides matching TRBD2. This CDR3 is 15 amino acids long. V shed 3 bases, J shed 6 bases, and the junction held 8 bases outside the gene matches. CDR1 MGHDK and CDR2 SYGVNS come from the germline V gene. The CDR3 spells CASSDPAGASNEQFF. The CDR3 DNA reads as TGTGCCAGCAGTGATCCGGCGGGAGCGTCCAATGAGCAGTTCTTC.

V and J are TRBV9 and TRBJ2-3; 7 bases match TRBD1. Unmatched junction bases numbered 13, after V lost 2 bases and J lost 4 bases. The CDR3 runs to 17 residues. Germline CDR1 and CDR2: SGDLS and YYNGEE. This CDR3 is CASSVGGRGQSADTQYF. The CDR3 DNA is TGTGCCAGCAGCGTTGGGGGAAGGGGGCAGAGTGCAGATACGCAGTATTTT.

V and J are TRBV5-4 and TRBJ2-5; D might be TRBD1 (6 bases). The germline V gene has CDR1 SGHNT and CDR2 YYREEE (reference sequence). The length of the CDR3 is 14 residues. V was pared by 4 bases and J by 2 bases, with 12 bases between. CDR3 sequence (DNA): TGTGCCAGCAGCACGGGGACAAAACAAGAGACCCAGTACTTC. Residues: CASSTGTKQETQYF.

J is TRBJ2-4 and V is TRBV27; D ambiguous. The germline CDR1 and CDR2 sequences are MNHEY and SMNVEV (reference sequence). The CDR3 runs 13 residues. Trimming removed 4 bases at V and 5 bases at J, with 9 bases between. The CDR3 sequence: CASSYDIENIQYF. DNA for the CDR3: TGTGCCAGCAGTTATGATATAGAAAACATTCAGTACTTC.

V usage is TRBV3-1 and J usage is TRBJ2-7, with D perhaps matching TRBD2 (6 bases). CDR1 and CDR2 (germline): LGHDT, YNNKEL (reference sequence). The CDR3 consists of 14 residues. Trimming pared 4 bases from V and 6 bases from J, leaving 16 bases between. CDR3 region: CASSPRGRGSEQYF. CDR3 nucleotide sequence: TGTGCCAGCAGCCCGCGGGGAAGGGGAAGCGAGCAGTACTTC.

The J gene is TRBJ2-1, the V gene TRBV2; TRBD2 agrees at 11 bases. CDR3 size: 17 residues. CDR1 SNHLY and CDR2 FYNNEI come from the germline V gene. Trimming at V came to 5 bases and at J to 0 bases, leaving 6 bases not matched to a gene. DNA of the CDR3: TGTGCCAGCAGTCTTTCTAGCGGGAGGAGCTCCTACAATGAGCAGTTCTTC. Translating it yields CASSLSSGRSSYNEQFF. Complete variable domain (other parts from reference TRBV2 and TRBJ2-1): EPEVTQTPSHQVTQMGQEVILRCVPISNHLYFYWYRQILGQKVEFLVSFYNNEISEKSEIFDDQFSVERPDGSNFTLKIRSTKLEDSAMYFCASSLSSGRSSYNEQFFGPGTRLTVL.

The J gene is TRBJ2-5, the V gene TRBV28; tentatively, D is TRBD1 (6 bases). Looked up from germline, CDR1 is MDHEN and CDR2 is SYDVKM. The V end was cut by 5 bases, the J end by 1 base, with 11 bases between. The CDR3 is made up of 14 amino acids. The CDR3 DNA follows: TGTGCCAGCAGTACCCAGACAGGCCAAGAGACCCAGTACTTC. Protein product: CASSTQTGQETQYF.

The V gene is TRBV2, the J gene TRBJ2-7; perhaps TRBD1 as D (6 bases). This CDR3 is 13 amino acids long. CDR1 and CDR2 (germline): SNHLY, FYNNEI. Trimming left V 8 bases short and J 3 bases short, with 14 bases between. Here the CDR3 DNA reads TGTGCCAGCGTCGGGACACTCAGCTACGAGCAGTACTTC. This codes for CASVGTLSYEQYF.

This clonotype was seen more than once but under ten times. The chain is built from TRBV30 and TRBJ2-7, with D possibly being TRBD2 (5 bases). V gave up 4 bases and J gave up 2 bases, with 15 bases separating them. CDR3 size: 14 residues. Germline assignment: CDR1 GTSNPN and CDR2 SVGIG (reference sequence). CDR3 sequence (DNA): TGTGCCTGGACCACCGCGACGGGAACCTACGAGCAGTACTTC. It codes for CAWTTATGTYEQYF.